The text below deals with one T cell receptor beta chain. The sample is drawn from a study of T cell changes during pregnancy in multiple sclerosis. The assay was immunoSEQ multiplex PCR, and TCRdb's table has in-frame clones only and misses some. The table shows 50,000 or so clones, with around 89% occurring only once. V dropped 4 bases and J dropped 2; count of bases not matched to a gene: 5. CDR3 length: 15 residues. CDR1 MNHNS and CDR2 SASEGT come from the germline V gene. The chain is built from TRBV6-1 and TRBJ2-3, with TRBD1 matching over 8 bases. Sequenced material: CD8+ T cells from peripheral blood mononuclear cells, taken in the second trimester of pregnancy. The TCR originated in a female donor with multiple sclerosis, enrolled in a pregnancy study. The CDR3 region is CASSGGQDFTDTQYF. The CDR3 DNA follows: TGTGCCAGCAGTGGGGGACAGGACTTCACAGATACGCAGTATTTT.